These 14 T cell receptor beta chains originate from one sample sequenced in a study of cytomegalovirus exposure and HLA in healthy donors. The primer mix had 60 Vbeta and 13 Jbeta primers. This table comes from immunoSEQ multiplex PCR, and its TCRdb copy is limited to in-frame clones, with some not included. The sample consists of 55,000 to 70,000 clones, roughly 74% of them appearing once. Sequencing was performed on PBMCs. These receptors originate from a woman aged 60-70 years in good health and CMV-seropositive.

V usage is TRBV7-6 and J usage is TRBJ1-1; D is perhaps TRBD1 (5 bases). V shed 8 bases and J shed 4 bases, with 14 bases lying between them. Germline V CDR1 and CDR2: SGHVS, FNYEAQ. This CDR3 contains 13 residues. The CDR3: CASRLGQGTEAFF. In DNA form, the CDR3 reads TGTGCCAGCCGACTAGGGCAGGGCACTGAAGCTTTCTTT.

The rearrangement links TRBV9 to TRBJ2-1; possibly TRBD1 for D (5 bases). Germline V gives CDR1 SGDLS, CDR2 YYNGEE. The CDR3 runs 15 residues. V was clipped by 0 bases and J by 3 bases, with 10 bases between them. Here the CDR3 DNA reads TGTGCCAGCAGCGTAGGAGCAGGGAACTACAATGAGCAGTTCTTC. This translates into CASSVGAGNYNEQFF.

This sequence joins TRBV2 and TRBJ2-7; 11 positions match TRBD1. Trimming removed 6 bases from V and 6 bases from J; junction bases left unmatched: 7. Germline V lookup: CDR1 SNHLY, CDR2 FYNNEI. This CDR3 contains 14 residues. This CDR3 reads CASREGTGGFEQYF. The CDR3 DNA follows: TGTGCCAGCAGGGAGGGGACAGGGGGATTCGAGCAGTACTTC.

Of note for this clone: The junction does not match germline at one end; this may be a read error. The chain couples TRBV6-1 to TRBJ1-2; possibly TRBD1 for D (5 bases). The CDR3 runs to 14 residues. Germline lookup yields CDR1 MNHNS and CDR2 SASEGT. The DNA for the CDR3 is TGTGCCAGCAGTGAATGGACAACCCGGTATGGCCACACCTTC. Protein product: CASSEWTTRYGHTF.

CDR3 DNA sequence: TGTGCCAGTAATGACAGGGGGCTCGATCAGCCCCAGCATTTT. Protein: CASNDRGLDQPQHF. J is TRBJ1-5 and V is TRBV19; the match to TRBD1 covers 10 bases. Trimming took 7 bases from V and 5 from J; bases not matched to a gene: 5. This CDR3 is built from 14 residues. CDR1 is LNHDA, CDR2 SQIVND, per germline (reference sequence).

The gene calls are TRBV2 and TRBJ1-5; 11 positions agree with TRBD1. CDR1 and CDR2 from the germline V gene are SNHLY and FYNNEI. The V segment lost 6 bases and the J segment 7 bases; nucleotides outside the gene matches: 5. CDR3 length equals 14 residues. This CDR3 is CASSPDRGRQPQHF. In DNA, the CDR3 is TGTGCCAGCAGCCCGGACAGGGGGCGACAGCCCCAGCATTTT.

In regard to this clone: The CDR3 does not close with the conserved phenylalanine or tryptophan, likely indicating a read error. The DNA is left out, because the CDR3 cannot be placed on it with certainty; the CDR3 is given as TCRdb lists it. The rearrangement links TRBV30 to TRBJ1-1; TRBD1 is taken as the D call from the table, unchecked against the DNA. The CDR3 has 11 residues if both end residues are counted. CDR1 and CDR2 from the germline V gene are GTSNPN and SVGIG (reference sequence). The CDR3 sequence: CAWSRGLEALV.

V gene TRBV2 combines with J gene TRBJ1-5; a possible D gene is TRBD1 (5 bases). The germline V gene encodes CDR1 SNHLY and CDR2 FYNNEI. The CDR3 is 14 residues long. The V gene lost 7 bases and the J gene lost 2 bases, with 12 bases spanning the gap. The CDR3 DNA reads as TGTGCCAGCATGCAGGGATTCGGCAATCAGCCCCAGCATTTT. Protein product: CASMQGFGNQPQHF.

The chain is built from TRBV5-8 and TRBJ2-1; D not resolved. Trimming left V 3 bases short and J 0 bases short, with 4 bases between. The CDR3 has 13 residues. From germline, CDR1 is SGHTS and CDR2 YDEGEE. The CDR3 DNA follows: TGTGCCAGCAGCTCTCTCTCCTACAATGAGCAGTTCTTC. Translating gives CASSSLSYNEQFF.

CDR3 in amino acids: CASSQGLAGKETQYF. The CDR3 nucleotides are TGTGCCAGCAGCCAAGGACTAGCGGGAAAAGAGACCCAGTACTTC. The chain links TRBV14 to TRBJ2-5; 11 nucleotides align to TRBD2. CDR1 SGHDN and CDR2 FVKESK come from the germline V gene. The CDR3 is 15 amino acids. Trimming removed 1 base from V and 3 bases from J; junction bases left unmatched: 1.

This clone has a count of ten or more. The chain couples TRBV30 to TRBJ2-2; 7 bases align to TRBD1. The germline CDR1 and CDR2 sequences are GTSNPN and SVGIG (reference sequence). The CDR3 runs to 16 residues. J lost 4 bases, V lost 6 bases, and 14 bases had no gene match. In nucleotides, the CDR3 is TGTGCCTGTCCCCTGAGCGAGGGGGCGAGCACCGGGGAGCTGTTTTTT. This codes for CACPLSEGASTGELFF.

Details on this clone: Additional DNA sequences in this sample encode the identical CDR3. The chain is built from TRBV5-1 and TRBJ1-4, with D uncertain. Germline-derived CDR1 and CDR2 are SGHRS and YFSETQ. The CDR3 totals 19 residues. The V and J ends lost 0 bases and 0 bases respectively, with 18 bases between them. This CDR3 is CASSLEAPGLRATNEKLFF. In nucleotides, the CDR3 is TGCGCCAGCAGCTTGGAAGCCCCGGGATTGCGGGCAACTAATGAAAAACTGTTTTTT.

This clone was detected only a few times. The gene calls are TRBV6-5 and TRBJ1-1; 8 positions match TRBD1. V trimming: 7 bases; J trimming: 8 bases; junction bases outside the gene matches: 6. Germline V gene lookup returns CDR1 MNHEY and CDR2 SVGAGI. The CDR3 consists of 12 residues. The CDR3 region is CASKGGTGEAFF. The CDR3 bases are TGTGCCAGCAAAGGAGGGACAGGCGAAGCTTTCTTT.

This chain connects TRBV19 to TRBJ2-3; D possibly corresponds to TRBD1 (5 bases). The germline V and J ends were trimmed by 4 bases and 2 bases, with 10 bases remaining between them. Germline V gene sequence: CDR1 LNHDA, CDR2 SQIVND (reference sequence). The CDR3 is made up of 14 amino acids. For the CDR3, the DNA is TGTGCCAGTAGTACCCGACAGTCCACAGATACGCAGTATTTT. Protein: CASSTRQSTDTQYF. Using reference TRBV19 and TRBJ2-3 for the parts outside the CDR3, the full variable domain is DGGITQSPKYLFRKEGQNVTLSCEQNLNHDAMYWYRQDPGQGLRLIYYSQIVNDFQKGDIAEGYSVSREKKESFPLTVTSAQKNPTAFYLCASSTRQSTDTQYFGPGTRLTVL.